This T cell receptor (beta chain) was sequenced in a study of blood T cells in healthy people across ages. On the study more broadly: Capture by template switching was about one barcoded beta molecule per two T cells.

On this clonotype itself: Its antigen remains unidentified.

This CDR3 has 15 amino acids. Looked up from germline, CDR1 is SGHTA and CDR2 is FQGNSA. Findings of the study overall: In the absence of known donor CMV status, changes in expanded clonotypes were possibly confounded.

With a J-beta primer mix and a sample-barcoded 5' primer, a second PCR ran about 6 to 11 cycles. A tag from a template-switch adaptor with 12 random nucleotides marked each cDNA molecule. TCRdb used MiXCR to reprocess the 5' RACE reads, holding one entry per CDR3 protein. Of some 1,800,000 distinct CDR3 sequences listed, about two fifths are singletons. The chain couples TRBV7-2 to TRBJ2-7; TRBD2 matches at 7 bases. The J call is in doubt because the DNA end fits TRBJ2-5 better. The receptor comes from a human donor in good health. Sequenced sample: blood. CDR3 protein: CASSSLGGGGETQYF. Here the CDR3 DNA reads TGTGCCAGCAGCTCGCTCGGCGGGGGTGGAGAGACCCAGTACTTC.